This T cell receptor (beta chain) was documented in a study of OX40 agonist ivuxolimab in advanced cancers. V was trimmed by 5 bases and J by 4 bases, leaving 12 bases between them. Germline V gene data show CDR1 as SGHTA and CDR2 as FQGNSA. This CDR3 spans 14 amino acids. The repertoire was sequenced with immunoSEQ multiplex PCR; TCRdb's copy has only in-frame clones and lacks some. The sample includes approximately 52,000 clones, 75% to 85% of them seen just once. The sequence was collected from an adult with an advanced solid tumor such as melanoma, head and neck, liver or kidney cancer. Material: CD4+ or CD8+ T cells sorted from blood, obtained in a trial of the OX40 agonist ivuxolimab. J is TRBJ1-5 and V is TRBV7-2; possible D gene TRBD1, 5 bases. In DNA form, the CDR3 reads TGTGCCAGCAGCCTCCATGGGGGTAATCAGCCCCAGCATTTT. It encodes CASSLHGGNQPQHF.